One sample yielded the 29 T cell receptor beta chains listed below, sequenced in a study of T cell responses to AZD1222 COVID-19 vaccine. Libraries were prepared by immunoSEQ multiplex PCR; TCRdb keeps only in-frame clonotypes and omits some of them. The table includes fewer than 200,000 clones, 80% to 90% detected once. The material sequenced was peripheral blood, taken on day 0 of AZD1222 vaccination. All receptors come from an adult in good health.

This clone was detected once. The chain joins TRBV24-1 to TRBJ2-1; D is perhaps TRBD1 (5 bases). With 12 bases removed from V and 12 bases from J, the gap between germline ends came to 17 bases. The CDR3 has 11 residues. Germline V CDR1 and CDR2: KGHDR, SFDVKD. CDR3 coding DNA: TGTGCCTCGGAAGATCAGGGCGGGCAGTTCTTC. Translated, it gives CASEDQGGQFF.

The rearrangement links TRBV3-1 (or the pseudogene TRBV3-2) to TRBJ1-4; D is possibly TRBD1 (6 bases). This CDR3 region has 15 residues. From germline, CDR1 is LGHDT and CDR2 YNNKEL (reference sequence). Trimming removed 7 bases from V and 4 bases from J, with 16 bases in between. Here the CDR3 reads CASKNTGPGNEKLFF. For the CDR3, the DNA is TGTGCCAGCAAGAACACAGGGCCCGGTAATGAAAAACTGTTTTTT.

The V gene is TRBV18, the J gene TRBJ2-7; 8 bases are a match to TRBD1. Germline V CDR1 and CDR2: KGHSH, LQKENI. The J segment lost 6 bases and the V segment lost 3 bases, leaving 4 bases of the junction unmatched. There are 13 residues in the CDR3. The CDR3 reads CASSPQGAGEQYF. The CDR3, as DNA: TGTGCCAGCTCACCCCAGGGGGCGGGCGAGCAGTACTTC.

This clone appeared once. The chain links TRBV5-5 to TRBJ2-5, with D possibly TRBD1 on 6 matching bases. V lost 4 bases and J 5 bases, leaving 15 bases between the germline ends. The germline CDR1 and CDR2 sequences are SGHKS and YYEKEE (reference sequence). The CDR3 contains 14 residues. This chain's CDR3 is CASSRQRGTETQYF. The CDR3 DNA follows: TGTGCCAGCAGCCGCCAGAGGGGGACGGAGACCCAGTACTTC.

The chain employs TRBV30 and TRBJ1-1; TRBD1 agrees at 8 bases. The junction had 7 bases not matched to a gene; V was cut back by 3 bases and J by 1 base. CDR3 length: 15 amino acids. The germline CDR1 and CDR2 sequences are GTSNPN and SVGIG (reference sequence). This CDR3 is CAWRSDRVPNTEAFF. CDR3 nucleotide sequence: TGTGCCTGGAGGTCGGACAGGGTCCCGAACACTGAAGCTTTCTTT.

The genes are TRBV19 and TRBJ1-2; D gene ambiguous. CDR1 and CDR2 from the germline V gene are LNHDA and SQIVND (reference sequence). The CDR3 runs 16 residues. V lost 5 bases and J 4 bases, leaving 20 bases between the germline ends. The CDR3 region is CASSPPGGRRGYGYTF. The CDR3 nucleotides are TGTGCCAGTAGTCCCCCCGGAGGGCGGCGGGGCTATGGCTACACCTTC.

V and J are TRBV28 and TRBJ2-1; D gene ambiguous. Germline V lookup: CDR1 MDHEN, CDR2 SYDVKM. The CDR3 extends over 12 amino acids. Deletions cut 4 bases from V and 8 bases from J, with 9 bases between. DNA of the CDR3: TGTGCCAGCAGTTATTACGCAGATGAGCAGTTCTTC. Amino acids: CASSYYADEQFF.

The rearrangement uses TRBV2 and TRBJ1-3, with D unresolved. The CDR3 runs to 18 residues. Trimming took off 6 bases at V and 0 bases at J, with 21 bases between the two ends. Germline V lookup: CDR1 SNHLY, CDR2 FYNNEI. The CDR3 loop reads CASSYLGRGPSSGNTIYF. CDR3 nucleotides: TGTGCCAGCAGCTACTTGGGTCGAGGGCCCAGCTCTGGAAACACCATATATTTT.

This clone appeared a single time. The gene calls are TRBV19 and TRBJ1-5; no definite D call. Germline V gene lookup returns CDR1 LNHDA and CDR2 SQIVND (reference sequence). This CDR3 region has 15 residues. The germline V and J ends were trimmed by 5 bases and 4 bases, with 15 bases remaining between them. The CDR3 region is CASSLNEGRNQPQHF. The CDR3 DNA is TGTGCCAGTAGTTTAAATGAGGGTCGGAATCAGCCCCAGCATTTT.

The chain joins TRBV30 to TRBJ2-5; D gene uncertain. The V gene lost 1 base and the J gene lost 2 bases, with 14 bases spanning the gap. CDR3 length equals 15 residues. Germline assignment: CDR1 GTSNPN and CDR2 SVGIG (reference sequence). DNA for the CDR3: TGTGCCTGGAGTGCCCTCCCCCTGGGGCAAGAGACCCAGTACTTC. Amino acids: CAWSALPLGQETQYF.

The J gene is TRBJ1-6, the V gene TRBV7-6; 7 positions match TRBD1. Germline CDR1 reads SGHVS; CDR2 reads FNYEAQ. J gave up 8 bases and V 5 bases, and 6 bases lay outside the gene matches. CDR3 length equals 14 residues. DNA of the CDR3: TGTGCCAGCAGCCTACAGGGGATGGATTCACCCCTCCACTTT. It translates to CASSLQGMDSPLHF. Combining the CDR3 with reference TRBV7-6 and TRBJ1-6 gives the whole variable domain GAGVSQSPRYKVTKRGQDVALRCDPISGHVSLYWYRQALGQGPEFLTYFNYEAQQDKSGLPNDRFSAERPEGSISTLTIQRTEQRDSAMYRCASSLQGMDSPLHFGNGTRLTVT.

The chain links TRBV6-2 or TRBV6-3 to TRBJ1-2; D gene uncertain. Trimming took 3 bases from V and 4 from J, leaving 9 bases between them. Germline loops: CDR1 MNHEY, CDR2 SVGEGT. This CDR3 spans 13 amino acids. CDR3 nucleotide sequence: TGTGCCAGCAGTTATTCGGAAGCCTATGGCTACACCTTC. This translates into CASSYSEAYGYTF.

CDR3 sequence: CATSDPPKSRGYTF. The CDR3 DNA sequence: TGTGCCACCAGTGACCCCCCAAAATCAAGGGGCTACACCTTC. This sequence joins TRBV24-1 and TRBJ1-2; D is unclear. The CDR3 totals 14 residues. Trimming removed 4 bases from V and 8 bases from J, with 16 bases in between. Germline values: CDR1 KGHDR, CDR2 SFDVKD.

The chain joins TRBV5-5 to TRBJ2-5; D perhaps matches TRBD1 (6 bases). The CDR3 is 16 amino acids. In germline, CDR1 is SGHKS, CDR2 YYEKEE (reference sequence). V was clipped by 2 bases and J by 3 bases, with 17 bases between them. The CDR3 DNA follows: TGTGCCAGCAGCTTTCTGGTGGGCCAGGGGAAAGAGACCCAGTACTTC. The encoded protein is CASSFLVGQGKETQYF.

The chain combines TRBV7-3 with TRBJ2-2, with D perhaps matching TRBD2 (6 bases). V was pared by 3 bases and J by 0 bases, with 8 bases between. Looked up from germline, CDR1 is SGHTA and CDR2 is FQGTGA. The CDR3 extends over 15 amino acids. The DNA of the CDR3 is TGTGCCAGCAGCTTGGACTATTCGAACACCGGGGAGCTGTTTTTT. It yields the protein CASSLDYSNTGELFF.

This chain links TRBV28 with TRBJ1-1; D may be TRBD1 (5 bases). In germline, CDR1 is MDHEN, CDR2 SYDVKM. The CDR3 extends over 17 amino acids. V lost 6 bases, J lost 3 bases, and 23 bases lay in between. CDR3 sequence (DNA): TGTGCCAGCAGCACTAGGGACCTAGGTAGGTCTTACACTGAAGCTTTCTTT. Amino acid sequence: CASSTRDLGRSYTEAFF.

The J gene is TRBJ2-2, the V gene TRBV4-1; possible D gene TRBD2, 7 bases. Germline CDR1 reads MGHRA; CDR2 reads YSYEKL. CDR3 size: 19 residues. V gave up 0 bases and J gave up 4 bases, with 21 bases separating them. CDR3 region: CASSQDWVRRGAGTGELFF. CDR3 nucleotides: TGCGCCAGCAGCCAAGATTGGGTCCGCCGGGGGGCCGGCACCGGGGAGCTGTTTTTT.

V and J are TRBV19 and TRBJ2-1; D gene uncertain. Germline lookup yields CDR1 LNHDA and CDR2 SQIVND (reference sequence). V dropped 0 bases and J dropped 8 bases, with 11 bases sitting between them. The CDR3 covers 14 residues. The CDR3 spells CASSIDPVRDEQFF. The DNA of the CDR3 is TGTGCCAGTAGTATAGATCCCGTACGGGATGAGCAGTTCTTC.

This sequence joins TRBV5-1 and TRBJ2-2, with 9 bases aligning to TRBD1. The CDR3 spans 16 residues. V lost 2 bases to trimming and J lost 4 bases; unmatched junction nucleotides: 6. Germline values: CDR1 SGHRS, CDR2 YFSETQ. The CDR3 DNA sequence: TGCGCCAGCAGCTTAGACCCGGGACAGGGCACCGGGGAGCTGTTTTTT. It yields the protein CASSLDPGQGTGELFF.

Points on this clone: Different DNA sequences within this sample yield the same CDR3. This chain joins TRBV5-1 and TRBJ1-1; D not certain. The CDR3 loop spans 13 amino acids. CDR1 SGHRS and CDR2 YFSETQ come from the germline V gene. V was clipped by 0 bases and J by 1 base, with 4 bases between them. The chain's CDR3 is CASSLGENTEAFF. Written as DNA, the CDR3 is TGCGCCAGCAGCTTGGGAGAGAACACTGAAGCTTTCTTT. Supplemented by reference TRBV5-1 and TRBJ1-1, the full variable domain reads KAGVTQTPRYLIKTRGQQVTLSCSPISGHRSVSWYQQTPGQGLQFLFEYFSETQRNKGNFPGRFSGRQFSNSRSEMNVSTLELGDSALYLCASSLGENTEAFFGQGTRLTVV.

This clone was seen a handful of times. The gene calls are TRBV7-2 and TRBJ1-4; 9 bases line up with TRBD1. Germline CDR1 reads SGHTA; CDR2 reads FQGNSA. V dropped 5 bases and J dropped 7; count of bases not matched to a gene: 5. This CDR3 is 14 amino acids long. CDR3 sequence (DNA): TGTGCCAGCAGCCTGGGACAGGGAAGTGAAAAACTGTTTTTT. Translated: CASSLGQGSEKLFF.

This clone was seen just once. The rearrangement links TRBV18 to TRBJ1-1; D is undetermined. Trimming pared 6 bases from V and 1 base from J, leaving 9 bases between. This CDR3 spans 13 amino acids. Per germline, CDR1 KGHSH and CDR2 LQKENI. For the CDR3, the DNA is TGTGCCAGCTCTCACGGTGAGAACACTGAAGCTTTCTTT. Amino acids: CASSHGENTEAFF.

The J gene is TRBJ1-4, the V gene TRBV5-1; D uncertain. V shed 0 bases and J shed 8 bases, with 8 bases lying between them. The CDR3 contains 13 residues. Germline V gives CDR1 SGHRS, CDR2 YFSETQ. The CDR3 spells CASSLASGEKLFF. CDR3 nucleotide sequence: TGCGCCAGCAGCTTGGCCAGTGGGGAAAAACTGTTTTTT.

The V gene is TRBV7-9, the J gene TRBJ1-3; D perhaps matches TRBD1 (5 bases). This CDR3 comprises 15 residues. Between the trimmed V and J ends, which lost 5 bases and 3 bases, there was a span of 14 bases. Germline V gene sequence: CDR1 SEHNR, CDR2 FQNEAQ (reference sequence). The CDR3 here is CASSAPQGFGNTIYF. As DNA, the CDR3 is TGTGCCAGCAGCGCACCTCAGGGCTTTGGAAACACCATATATTTT.

The genes are TRBV25-1 and TRBJ2-3; D is unclear. V was cut by 5 bases and J by 1 base, with 4 bases left in between. This CDR3 has 12 residues. Per germline, CDR1 MGHDK and CDR2 SYGVNS. The CDR3 nucleotides are TGTGCCAGCAGTTTCGGCACAGATACGCAGTATTTT. This translates into CASSFGTDTQYF.

The rearrangement links TRBV19 to TRBJ2-7; D could derive from TRBD1 or TRBD2 (5 bases each). Germline V lookup: CDR1 LNHDA, CDR2 SQIVND (reference sequence). V was shortened by 8 bases and J by 0 bases, with 11 bases between the two germline ends. The CDR3 spans 13 residues. CDR3 amino acids: CASRSGSSYEQYF. The CDR3 coding sequence is TGTGCCAGTCGGTCAGGGAGCTCCTACGAGCAGTACTTC.

The chain links TRBV3-1 (or the pseudogene TRBV3-2) to TRBJ1-5; D is unresolved. The CDR3 is 13 amino acids. V was clipped by 1 base and J by 4 bases, with 5 bases between them. The V gene's germline CDR1 is LGHDT and CDR2 YNNKEL (reference sequence). This CDR3 reads CASSQGKNQPQHF. The CDR3 DNA reads TGTGCCAGCAGCCAAGGGAAAAATCAGCCCCAGCATTTT.

The rearrangement joins TRBV18 to TRBJ2-7; 9 bases align to TRBD1. The germline gives CDR1 KGHSH, CDR2 LQKENI. The CDR3 is 15 residues long. The V gene end was trimmed by 1 base and the J gene end by 2 bases; junction bases not matched to a gene: 3. The CDR3 region is CASSPQQGATYEQYF. The DNA of the CDR3 is TGTGCCAGCTCACCACAACAGGGGGCCACCTACGAGCAGTACTTC.

The V and J genes are TRBV7-6 and TRBJ2-2; 9 nucleotides line up with TRBD1. CDR1 is SGHVS, CDR2 FNYEAQ, per germline. The CDR3 consists of 15 residues. J was trimmed by 0 bases and V by 5 bases; bases with no gene match: 1. CDR3 DNA sequence: TGTGCCAGCAGCCGACAGGGGGCGAACACCGGGGAGCTGTTTTTT. Its protein is CASSRQGANTGELFF. The whole variable domain, filled in from reference TRBV7-6 and TRBJ2-2, reads GAGVSQSPRYKVTKRGQDVALRCDPISGHVSLYWYRQALGQGPEFLTYFNYEAQQDKSGLPNDRFSAERPEGSISTLTIQRTEQRDSAMYRCASSRQGANTGELFFGEGSRLTVL.